The present T cell receptor beta chain was sequenced within a study of blood T cells in healthy people across ages. Then a second PCR, running about 6 to 12 cycles, was carried out with a sample-barcoded 5' primer and a J-beta primer mix. TCRdb processed the 5' RACE reads anew with MiXCR; each CDR3 protein has one entry. The data contain 790,000 or so distinct CDR3 sequences, roughly three fifths of them singletons. This CDR3 contains 15 residues. The germline V gene encodes CDR1 SGHDN and CDR2 FVKESK. The chain recombines TRBV14 with TRBJ2-4; 11 bases line up with TRBD2. Judging by the DNA end, TRBJ2-7 fits better; the J call may be wrong. Sequencing used blood. The TCR was taken from a middle-aged man in good health. Here the CDR3 reads CASSATSGSPYEQYF. In DNA form, the CDR3 reads TGTGCCAGCAGTGCCACTAGCGGGAGTCCTTACGAGCAGTACTTC.